One sample yielded the 16 T cell receptor beta chains listed below, sequenced in a study of T cells in narcolepsy. Libraries were prepared by immunoSEQ multiplex PCR; TCRdb keeps only in-frame clonotypes and omits some of them. The sample lists 26,000 or so clones; approximately 78% were seen once. Source material: CD45RA- memory CD4+ T cells from PBMCs. The source is a human donor with narcolepsy.

This rearrangement joins TRBV7-2 to TRBJ1-2; 7 nucleotides match TRBD1. The CDR3 loop spans 15 amino acids. The junction had 7 bases not matched to a gene; V was cut back by 1 base and J by 5 bases. The germline V gene has CDR1 SGHTA and CDR2 FQGNSA. CDR3 nucleotides: TGTGCCAGCAGCTTAGAAAGGGGGCGCGGGTATGGCTACACCTTC. The encoded protein is CASSLERGRGYGYTF.

There are a few counts of this clone. As DNA, the CDR3 is TGTGCCAGCACCTCGGGACTAGCACGGAACACCGGGGAGCTGTTTTTT. This translates into CASTSGLARNTGELFF. The rearrangement joins TRBV2 to TRBJ2-2; 9 nucleotides match TRBD2. There are 16 residues in the CDR3. Per the germline V gene, CDR1 is SNHLY and CDR2 is FYNNEI. V lost 7 bases, J lost 1 base, and 7 bases stayed unmatched.

The chain uses TRBV27 and TRBJ1-4; tentatively, D is TRBD1 (5 bases). Germline CDR1 and CDR2: MNHEY and SMNVEV (reference sequence). The CDR3 spans 19 residues. Trimming cost V 0 bases and J 7 bases, with 24 bases left between them. CDR3 nucleotide sequence: TGTGCCAGCAGTTTATCATCCCACAGGTACGGGGTTTCTAGTGAAAAACTGTTTTTT. This gives the protein CASSLSSHRYGVSSEKLFF.

This clone came up a few times. The rearrangement joins TRBV19 to TRBJ1-2; the D gene is possibly TRBD1 (5 bases). The length of the CDR3 is 12 residues. Trimming stripped 5 bases from V and 8 bases from J, with 12 bases between. Per the germline V gene, CDR1 is LNHDA and CDR2 is SQIVND (reference sequence). The CDR3 here is CASSVRRAGYTF. CDR3 nucleotide sequence: TGTGCCAGTAGTGTCCGCAGGGCGGGCTACACCTTC.

This clone was seen a single time. The chain uses TRBV11-2 and TRBJ1-2, with D perhaps TRBD1 (5 bases). CDR1 and CDR2 from the germline V gene are SGHAT and FQNNGV. The CDR3 is 14 amino acids. V was pared by 1 base and J by 3 bases, with 9 bases between. The CDR3 DNA reads TGTGCCAGCAGCTTAGGGGGCAGCGACTATGGCTACACCTTC. It is translated as CASSLGGSDYGYTF.

The CDR3 region has the DNA TGCGCCAGCAGCCAAGTTAGTCTGTCTGGCACAGATACGCAGTATTTT. This sequence encodes CASSQVSLSGTDTQYF. This chain uses TRBV4-1 with TRBJ2-3; D gene unclear. V gave up 1 base and J gave up 1 base, with 12 bases separating them. This CDR3 has 16 amino acids. Germline V lookup: CDR1 MGHRA, CDR2 YSYEKL.

The chain links TRBV7-3 to TRBJ2-5; D possibly corresponds to TRBD2 (5 bases). Germline-derived CDR1 and CDR2 are SGHTA and FQGTGA. V lost 5 bases, J lost 5 bases, and 18 bases lay in between. This CDR3 spans 15 amino acids. The CDR3 DNA reads as TGTGCCAGCAGCCCCAGCCCCGGTCGAGGGGAGACCCAGTACTTC. This codes for CASSPSPGRGETQYF.

This chain connects TRBV5-1 to TRBJ2-7; 7 bases agree with TRBD1. Germline trimming cut 6 bases from V and 12 bases from J; bases unmatched to any gene: 15. CDR1 and CDR2 from the germline V gene are SGHRS and YFSETQ. CDR3 length: 13 residues. CDR3 residues: CASTPDSTGELYF. DNA of the CDR3: TGCGCCAGCACACCGGACTCCACAGGGGAATTGTACTTC.

This clone occurred a few times. The chain combines TRBV6-5 with TRBJ2-1; tentatively, D is TRBD2 (5 bases). This CDR3 region has 12 residues. Germline loops: CDR1 MNHEY, CDR2 SVGAGI. V gave up 5 bases and J gave up 10 bases, with 12 bases separating them. The CDR3 nucleotides read TGTGCCAGCAGTCGAGGAGGCGCGGAGCAGTTCTTC. Translated, it gives CASSRGGAEQFF.

This chain connects TRBV12-5 to TRBJ2-3; D possibly matches TRBD1 or TRBD2 (6 bases each). The CDR3 has 16 residues. Germline assignment: CDR1 LGHNT and CDR2 FRNRAP. Trimming took 0 bases from V and 6 from J, leaving 16 bases between them. CDR3 DNA sequence: TGTGCTAGTGGTTTGGTCGGGGGCAGCGGGTGGGATACGCAGTATTTT. It encodes CASGLVGGSGWDTQYF.

This clone appeared once. V gene TRBV6-5 combines with J gene TRBJ2-3; TRBD1 matches at 7 bases. The CDR3 covers 14 residues. Trimming at V came to 7 bases and at J to 1 base, leaving 5 bases not matched to a gene. Germline V gene sequence: CDR1 MNHEY, CDR2 SVGAGI. CDR3 in DNA: TGTGCCAGCAACCGGGACAGCGGCACAGATACGCAGTATTTT. Its protein product is CASNRDSGTDTQYF.

This chain joins TRBV11-2 and TRBJ1-3; possible D gene TRBD1, 5 bases. The germline gives CDR1 SGHAT, CDR2 FQNNGV. V was pared by 0 bases and J by 0 bases, with 12 bases between. The CDR3 extends over 17 amino acids. The CDR3 spells CASSLDSGLHSGNTIYF. The CDR3, as DNA: TGTGCCAGCAGCTTAGACTCAGGGCTCCACTCTGGAAACACCATATATTTT.

This clone was detected ten times or more. This chain connects TRBV5-1 to TRBJ2-7; perhaps D is TRBD1 or TRBD2 (6 bases each). The CDR3 has 13 residues. Between the trimmed V and J ends, which lost 0 bases and 7 bases, there was a span of 11 bases. CDR1 and CDR2 (germline): SGHRS, YFSETQ. The CDR3 DNA reads as TGCGCCAGCAGCTTGGGGGGGGCGAGGGAGCAGTACTTC. Translation gives CASSLGGAREQYF.

As DNA, the CDR3 is TGTGCCTGGAGTGTTGGCGACAGGGGCCACCAGCCCCAGCATTTT. It yields the protein CAWSVGDRGHQPQHF. V is TRBV30 and J is TRBJ1-5; 8 bases are shared with TRBD1. After removal of 0 bases from V and 7 bases from J, the junction contained 8 bases not matched to a gene. This CDR3 is 15 amino acids long. Germline CDR1 GTSNPN, CDR2 SVGIG (reference sequence).

The chain couples TRBV2 to TRBJ2-5, with TRBD2 identical over 9 bases. This CDR3 has 17 amino acids. Per germline, CDR1 SNHLY and CDR2 FYNNEI. Trimming at V came to 6 bases and at J to 4 bases, leaving 15 bases not matched to a gene. CDR3 in DNA: TGTGCCAGCAGAGGCCAAAGGACTAGCGCACCGCGAGAGACCCAGTACTTC. As protein: CASRGQRTSAPRETQYF.

V and J are TRBV30 and TRBJ1-3, with D perhaps matching TRBD1 (5 bases). The germline CDR1 and CDR2 sequences are GTSNPN and SVGIG (reference sequence). This CDR3 is 16 amino acids long. V was shortened by 3 bases and J by 4 bases, with 19 bases between the two germline ends. CDR3 sequence reads: CAWSPDTGPLGNTIYF. In DNA, the CDR3 is TGTGCCTGGAGCCCTGACACAGGTCCTCTCGGAAACACCATATATTTT.